A single sample gave rise to the 9 T cell receptor beta chains below, sequenced in a study of CD8 T cells in Susac syndrome. RNA in amounts of roughly 0.5 to 1 ug was reverse transcribed with random hexamers. TCRdb ran MiXCR on the immunoSEQ multiplex PCR reads and lists one entry per CDR3 protein. Among around 300,000 distinct CDR3 sequences listed, about 89% were seen once. Sequencing input: CD8+ T cells from PBMCs. Receptors were obtained from a human donor with multiple sclerosis.

This clonotype showed up just once. The CDR3 spells CAWSVKGADTGELFF. CDR3 coding DNA: TGTGCCTGGAGTGTAAAGGGGGCGGACACCGGGGAGCTGTTTTTT. V gene TRBV30 combines with J gene TRBJ2-2; the match to TRBD1 covers 7 bases. Germline CDR1 is GTSNPN and CDR2 is SVGIG (reference sequence). CDR3 length equals 15 residues. The V segment lost 0 bases and the J segment 3 bases; nucleotides outside the gene matches: 4.

This clonotype has a handful of counts. The chain employs TRBV7-9 and TRBJ2-2; TRBD1 matches at 9 bases. Germline values: CDR1 SEHNR, CDR2 FQNEAQ (reference sequence). V shed 6 bases and J 5 bases; nucleotides not matched to a gene: 7. The CDR3 has 15 residues. CDR3 nucleotides: TGTGCCAGCAGTCCGGGACAGGGCCTGACCGGGGAGCTGTTTTTT. It codes for CASSPGQGLTGELFF.

The chain recombines TRBV2 with TRBJ2-3, with D possibly matching TRBD2 (5 bases). V dropped 6 bases and J dropped 0 bases, with 13 bases sitting between them. This CDR3 is 15 amino acids long. Germline V lookup: CDR1 SNHLY, CDR2 FYNNEI. The DNA of the CDR3 is TGTGCCAGCAGCGTGGACTCATCTAGCACAGATACGCAGTATTTT. This codes for CASSVDSSSTDTQYF.

This clonotype occurred once. As DNA, the CDR3 is TGTGCCAGCTCACCACCGGTCAGGGACTATGGCTACACCTTC. This gives the protein CASSPPVRDYGYTF. The chain employs TRBV18 and TRBJ1-2; maybe TRBD1 (5 bases). Germline CDR1 is KGHSH and CDR2 is LQKENI. The CDR3 contains 14 residues. Trimming removed 0 bases from V and 3 bases from J, with 8 bases in between.

The V call is TRBV30, the J call TRBJ2-1; 8 bases align to TRBD2. CDR1 is GTSNPN and CDR2 is SVGIG in the germline V gene (reference sequence). The CDR3 is made up of 15 amino acids. Trimming cost V 2 bases and J 4 bases; bases outside gene matches: 7. The CDR3 nucleotides are TGTGCCTGGAGTAGGCGGGAGGACCCTTACAATGAGCAGTTCTTC. This sequence encodes CAWSRREDPYNEQFF. Drawing the rest from reference TRBV30 and TRBJ2-1, the complete variable domain is SQTIHQWPATLVQPVGSPLSLECTVEGTSNPNLYWYRQAAGRGLQLLFYSVGIGQISSEVPQNLSASRPQDRQFILSSKKLLLSDSGFYLCAWSRREDPYNEQFFGPGTRLTVL.

This chain connects TRBV29-1 to TRBJ2-1, with D hard to call. This CDR3 comprises 15 residues. Trimming left V 1 base short and J 5 bases short, with 15 bases between. CDR1 SQVTM and CDR2 ANQGSEA come from the germline V gene. CDR3 residues: CSVEGPSISHNEQFF. DNA for the CDR3: TGCAGCGTTGAAGGGCCATCCATTAGCCACAATGAGCAGTTCTTC.

The chain links TRBV27 to TRBJ1-5; D ambiguous. Trimming shortened V by 10 bases and J by 4 bases, and 20 bases separated the two germline ends. Germline V gene sequence: CDR1 MNHEY, CDR2 SMNVEV (reference sequence). The CDR3 spans 15 residues. Here the CDR3 reads CANYPLLSGNQPQHF. The CDR3 coding sequence is TGTGCCAATTATCCCCTCCTATCCGGTAATCAGCCCCAGCATTTT.

The V gene is TRBV30, the J gene TRBJ1-2, with D perhaps TRBD1 (5 bases). This CDR3 has 15 residues. Germline V gives CDR1 GTSNPN, CDR2 SVGIG (reference sequence). V dropped 3 bases and J dropped 4 bases, with 18 bases sitting between them. The CDR3 DNA reads TGTGCCTGGAGCGCCGACGAACAGGAACTCTATGGCTACACCTTC. Its protein is CAWSADEQELYGYTF.

The V gene is TRBV7-2, the J gene TRBJ1-5; 11 bases agree with TRBD1. From germline, CDR1 is SGHTA and CDR2 FQGNSA. The CDR3 contains 16 residues. V dropped 0 bases and J dropped 6; count of bases not matched to a gene: 4. The CDR3, as DNA: TGTGCCAGCAGCTTAGCGGACAGGGGGCTTGTTCAGCCCCAGCATTTT. Translated, it gives CASSLADRGLVQPQHF. Variable domain in full (rest from reference TRBV7-2 and TRBJ1-5): GAGVSQSPSNKVTEKGKDVELRCDPISGHTALYWYRQSLGQGLEFLIYFQGNSAPDKSGLPSDRFSAERTGGSVSTLTIQRTQQEDSAVYLCASSLADRGLVQPQHFGDGTRLSIL.